What follows is one T cell receptor beta chain and its context. Sequenced by immunoSEQ multiplex PCR; TCRdb stores in-frame clones only, minus some. The sample has 150,000 or so clones, about 86% seen once. The data were taken from a study of control samples from healthy donors and cancer patients. The germline V gene has CDR1 SGDLS and CDR2 YYNGEE. The junction had 7 bases not matched to a gene; V was cut back by 4 bases and J by 6 bases. There are 15 residues in the CDR3. The sequenced sample consisted of blood. The origin of this receptor is a woman between 25 and 40 years old in good health. This chain uses TRBV9 with TRBJ2-1; 10 bases match TRBD1. CDR3 nucleotide sequence: TGTGCCAGCAGCCCTAGGACAGGGGGGGGCAATGAGCAGTTCTTC. Translation: CASSPRTGGGNEQFF.